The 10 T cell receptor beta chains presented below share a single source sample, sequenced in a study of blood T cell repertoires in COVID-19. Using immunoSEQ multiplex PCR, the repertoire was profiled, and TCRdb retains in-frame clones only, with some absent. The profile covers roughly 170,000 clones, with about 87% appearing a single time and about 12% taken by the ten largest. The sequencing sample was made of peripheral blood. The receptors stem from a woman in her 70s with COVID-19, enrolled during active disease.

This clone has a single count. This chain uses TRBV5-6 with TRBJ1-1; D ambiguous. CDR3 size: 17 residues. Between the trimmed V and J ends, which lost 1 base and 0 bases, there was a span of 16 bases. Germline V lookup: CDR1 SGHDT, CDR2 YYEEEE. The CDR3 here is CASSLRVWASLNTEAFF. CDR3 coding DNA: TGTGCCAGCAGCTTGCGTGTTTGGGCCAGTTTGAACACTGAAGCTTTCTTT.

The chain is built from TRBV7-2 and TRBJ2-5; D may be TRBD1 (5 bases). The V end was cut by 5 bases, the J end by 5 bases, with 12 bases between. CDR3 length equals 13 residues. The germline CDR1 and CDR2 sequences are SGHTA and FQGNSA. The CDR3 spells CASSPLGVETQYF. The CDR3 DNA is TGTGCCAGCAGCCCCTTAGGGGTTGAGACCCAGTACTTC. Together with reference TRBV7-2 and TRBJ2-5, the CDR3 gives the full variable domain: GAGVSQSPSNKVTEKGKDVELRCDPISGHTALYWYRQSLGQGLEFLIYFQGNSAPDKSGLPSDRFSAERTGGSVSTLTIQRTQQEDSAVYLCASSPLGVETQYFGPGTRLLVL.

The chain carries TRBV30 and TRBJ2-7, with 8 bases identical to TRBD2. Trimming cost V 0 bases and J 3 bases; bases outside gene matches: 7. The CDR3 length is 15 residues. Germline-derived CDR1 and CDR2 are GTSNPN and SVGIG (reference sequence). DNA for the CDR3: TGTGCCTGGAGTGTACGAGCGGGAGTAGTCTACGAGCAGTACTTC. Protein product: CAWSVRAGVVYEQYF.

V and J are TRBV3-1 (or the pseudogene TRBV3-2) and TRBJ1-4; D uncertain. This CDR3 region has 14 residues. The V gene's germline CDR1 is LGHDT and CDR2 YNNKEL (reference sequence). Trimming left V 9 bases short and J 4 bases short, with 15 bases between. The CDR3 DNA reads TGTGCCAGTGGGCCGGGAACAGTTAATGAAAAACTGTTTTTT. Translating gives CASGPGTVNEKLFF.

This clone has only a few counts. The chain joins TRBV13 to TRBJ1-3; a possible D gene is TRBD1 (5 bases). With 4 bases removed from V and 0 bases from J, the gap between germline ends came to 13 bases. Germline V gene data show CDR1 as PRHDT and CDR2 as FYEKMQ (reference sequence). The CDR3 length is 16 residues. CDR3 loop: CASSSGRALSGNTIYF. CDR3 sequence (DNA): TGTGCCAGCAGCTCGGGCAGGGCTCTCTCTGGAAACACCATATATTTT.

The CDR3 bases are TGTGCCAGCTCACCAAATCGGGACAGCTACAATGAGCAGTTCTTC. Amino acids: CASSPNRDSYNEQFF. This chain uses TRBV18 with TRBJ2-1; TRBD1 matches at 7 bases. Trimming removed 2 bases from V and 3 bases from J; junction bases left unmatched: 4. The CDR3 is 15 residues long. From germline, CDR1 is KGHSH and CDR2 LQKENI.

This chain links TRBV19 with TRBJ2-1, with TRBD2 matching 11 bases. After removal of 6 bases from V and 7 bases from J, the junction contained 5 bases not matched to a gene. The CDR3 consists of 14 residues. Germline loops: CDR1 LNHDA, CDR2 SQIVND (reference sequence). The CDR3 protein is CASRLAGVMNEQFF. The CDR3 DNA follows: TGTGCCAGTAGACTAGCGGGAGTAATGAATGAGCAGTTCTTC.

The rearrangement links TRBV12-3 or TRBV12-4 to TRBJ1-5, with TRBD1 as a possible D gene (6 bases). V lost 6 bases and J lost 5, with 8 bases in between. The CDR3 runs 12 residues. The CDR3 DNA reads TGTGCCAGCAGCAGACAGGATCAGCCCCAGCATTTT. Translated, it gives CASSRQDQPQHF.

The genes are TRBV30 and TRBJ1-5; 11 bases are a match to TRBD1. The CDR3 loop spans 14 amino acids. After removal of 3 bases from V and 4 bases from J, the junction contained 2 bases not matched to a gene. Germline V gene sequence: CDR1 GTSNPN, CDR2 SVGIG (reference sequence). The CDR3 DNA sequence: TGTGCCTGGAGCCGGGACAGGGGGAATCAGCCCCAGCATTTT. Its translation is CAWSRDRGNQPQHF.

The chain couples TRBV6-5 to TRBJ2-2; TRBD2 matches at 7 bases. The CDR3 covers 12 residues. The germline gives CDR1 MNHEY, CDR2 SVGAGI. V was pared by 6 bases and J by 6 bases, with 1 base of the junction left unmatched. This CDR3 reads CASRGGPGELFF. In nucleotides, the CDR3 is TGTGCCAGCAGGGGAGGGCCCGGGGAGCTGTTTTTT.